This TCR beta chain comes out of a study of CD8+ T cells in alopecia areata. Study-wide background: Among treated patients, oral tofacitinib was administered at 5 to 10 mg twice daily. Patients given treatment had severity scored by the percentage of scalp area affected. Findings and caveats of the study: Expanded CD8+ clones among the top 100, and scalp clonality, were significantly decreased by tofacitinib. Only a single nonresponder existed, so baseline CD8+ expansion links stay unclear.

Trimming pared 3 bases from V and 6 bases from J, leaving 13 bases between. The length of the CDR3 is 13 residues. Germline V gene data show CDR1 as SGDLS and CDR2 as YYNGEE. Comments on this clone: Its antigen is not known.

Following RNA extraction, reverse transcription yielded cDNA that acted as the sequencing template. Only in-frame clones appear in the TCRdb table, and some are missing; sequencing was by immunoSEQ multiplex PCR. The table lists 95,000 to 100,000 clones, 50% to 75% of them singletons. Documented treatment: oral pan-JAK inhibitor, 5-10 mg twice daily. Sequenced here: CD8+ T cells sorted from blood, sampled at week 4, from a patient treated with tofacitinib. The TCR was taken from a human donor with alopecia areata. V usage is TRBV9 and J usage is TRBJ2-7; D not resolved. The CDR3 is CASSDRLSREQYF. The CDR3 DNA is TGTGCCAGCAGCGACCGACTGAGCCGCGAGCAGTACTTC.